A single sample gave rise to the 9 T cell receptor beta chains below, sequenced in a study of T cells in localized non-small cell lung cancer. Libraries were prepared by immunoSEQ multiplex PCR; TCRdb keeps only in-frame clonotypes and omits some of them. This sample carries about 24,000 clones, approximately 86% of them seen once, and the ten largest clones take 5% to 6.5%. The sequencing here drew on peripheral blood, taken before any cancer treatment. The receptors shown here come from a male donor at least 60 years old with stage II squamous cell lung carcinoma.

The rearrangement uses TRBV6-1 and TRBJ2-7; weak D call: TRBD2 (6 bases). Germline loops: CDR1 MNHNS, CDR2 SASEGT. CDR3 length equals 15 residues. With 0 bases removed from V and 4 bases from J, the gap between germline ends came to 13 bases. The CDR3 loop is CASSEASGGAYEQYF. DNA of the CDR3: TGTGCCAGCAGTGAAGCGTCCGGCGGGGCTTACGAGCAGTACTTC.

The V and J genes are TRBV6-6 and TRBJ2-3, with D uncertain. CDR1 is MNHNY and CDR2 is SVGAGI in the germline V gene (reference sequence). This CDR3 region has 13 residues. V was pared by 2 bases and J by 4 bases, with 7 bases between. The CDR3 bases are TGTGCCAGCAGTTACCCCGAGGCAGATACGCAGTATTTT. This encodes CASSYPEADTQYF.

The chain recombines TRBV11-3 with TRBJ2-3; tentatively, D is TRBD2 (5 bases). The germline V gene has CDR1 SGHNT and CDR2 YENEEA. V was shortened by 8 bases and J by 0 bases, with 15 bases between the two germline ends. This CDR3 comprises 15 residues. The CDR3 DNA follows: TGTGCCAGCTCCGATAGCGCGACTAGCACAGATACGCAGTATTTT. This gives the protein CASSDSATSTDTQYF.

The rearrangement joins TRBV28 to TRBJ2-4; D unclear. The V and J ends lost 3 bases and 4 bases respectively, with 7 bases between them. CDR1 and CDR2 (germline): MDHEN, SYDVKM. The CDR3 is 13 residues long. For the CDR3, the DNA is TGTGCCAGCAGTTTTCGGCAGAAAAACATTCAGTACTTC. Its translation is CASSFRQKNIQYF. Supplemented by reference TRBV28 and TRBJ2-4, the full variable domain reads DVKVTQSSRYLVKRTGEKVFLECVQDMDHENMFWYRQDPGLGLRLIYFSYDVKMKEKGDIPEGYSVSREKKERFSLILESASTNQTSMYLCASSFRQKNIQYFGAGTRLSVL.

A few counts support this clone. This chain uses TRBV7-2 with TRBJ1-2; TRBD1 might be the D (5 bases). This CDR3 is built from 15 residues. Trimming removed 6 bases from V and 2 bases from J, with 16 bases in between. Germline-derived CDR1 and CDR2 are SGHTA and FQGNSA. CDR3 residues: CASSLGANTNYGYTF. CDR3 in DNA: TGTGCCAGCAGTCTAGGGGCGAACACAAACTATGGCTACACCTTC.

The gene calls are TRBV12-2 and TRBJ1-5. TRBV12-2 is assigned pseudogene status. The CDR3 contains 15 residues. CDR3 residues: CASRYLRESNQPQHF. CDR3 DNA: TGTGCAAGTCGCTATCTCAGGGAGAGCAATCAGCCCCAGCATTTT.

The chain employs TRBV10-3 and TRBJ2-3; D may correspond to TRBD1 or TRBD2 (6 bases each). This CDR3 spans 14 amino acids. CDR1 is ENHRY, CDR2 SYGVKD, per germline. Trimming cost V 4 bases and J 1 base, with 9 bases left between them. CDR3 coding DNA: TGTGCCATCAGTGGAAGGGGGGGCACAGATACGCAGTATTTT. This encodes CAISGRGGTDTQYF.

The chain joins TRBV5-1 to TRBJ1-5; TRBD1 matches at 8 bases. The CDR3 sequence is 16 residues long. V shed 0 bases and J 0 bases; nucleotides not matched to a gene: 2. The germline CDR1 and CDR2 sequences are SGHRS and YFSETQ. The CDR3 sequence is CASSLGDRSSNQPQHF. DNA of the CDR3: TGCGCCAGCAGCTTGGGGGACAGGTCTAGCAATCAGCCCCAGCATTTT.

V gene TRBV18 combines with J gene TRBJ1-1; D not certain. Germline V gene lookup returns CDR1 KGHSH and CDR2 LQKENI. This CDR3 spans 13 amino acids. V shed 6 bases and J shed 0 bases, with 8 bases lying between them. The chain's CDR3 is CASSPNLNTEAFF. In DNA form, the CDR3 reads TGTGCCAGCTCTCCCAATCTGAACACTGAAGCTTTCTTT.